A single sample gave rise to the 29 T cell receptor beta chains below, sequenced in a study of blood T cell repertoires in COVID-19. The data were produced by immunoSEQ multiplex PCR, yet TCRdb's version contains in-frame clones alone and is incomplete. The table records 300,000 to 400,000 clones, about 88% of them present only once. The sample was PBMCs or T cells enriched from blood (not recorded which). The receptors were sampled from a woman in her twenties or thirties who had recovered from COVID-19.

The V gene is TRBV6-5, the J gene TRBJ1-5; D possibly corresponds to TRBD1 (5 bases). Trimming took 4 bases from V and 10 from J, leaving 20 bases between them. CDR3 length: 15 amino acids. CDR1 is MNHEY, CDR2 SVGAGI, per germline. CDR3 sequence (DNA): TGTGCCAGCAGTTTATTTCAGGGAGGGCTGAGACCCCAGCATTTT. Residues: CASSLFQGGLRPQHF.

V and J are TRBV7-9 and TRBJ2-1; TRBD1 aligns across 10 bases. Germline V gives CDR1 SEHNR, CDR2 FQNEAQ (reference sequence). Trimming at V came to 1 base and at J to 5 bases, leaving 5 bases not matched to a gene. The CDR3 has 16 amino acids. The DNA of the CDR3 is TGTGCCAGCAGCTTAGAAGACAGGGGGCTTAACAATGAGCAGTTCTTC. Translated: CASSLEDRGLNNEQFF.

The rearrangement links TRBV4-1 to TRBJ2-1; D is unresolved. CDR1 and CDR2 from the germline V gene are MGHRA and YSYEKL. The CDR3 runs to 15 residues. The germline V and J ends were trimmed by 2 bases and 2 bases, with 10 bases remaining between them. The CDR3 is CASSQSGSTYNEQFF. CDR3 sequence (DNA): TGCGCCAGCAGCCAATCGGGTAGCACCTACAATGAGCAGTTCTTC.

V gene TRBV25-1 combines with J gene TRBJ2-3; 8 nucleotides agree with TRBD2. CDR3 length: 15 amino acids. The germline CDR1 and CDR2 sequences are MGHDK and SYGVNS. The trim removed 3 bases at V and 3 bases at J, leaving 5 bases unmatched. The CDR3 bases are TGTGCCAGCAGTGACGGGGGGGCTCTGACAGATACGCAGTATTTT. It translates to CASSDGGALTDTQYF.

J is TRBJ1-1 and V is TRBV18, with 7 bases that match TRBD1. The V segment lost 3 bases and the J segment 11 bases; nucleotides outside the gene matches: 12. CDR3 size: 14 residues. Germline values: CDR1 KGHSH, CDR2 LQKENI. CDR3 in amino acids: CASSPRDRGGEAFF. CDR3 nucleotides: TGTGCCAGCTCACCCCGGGACAGAGGGGGAGAGGCTTTCTTT.

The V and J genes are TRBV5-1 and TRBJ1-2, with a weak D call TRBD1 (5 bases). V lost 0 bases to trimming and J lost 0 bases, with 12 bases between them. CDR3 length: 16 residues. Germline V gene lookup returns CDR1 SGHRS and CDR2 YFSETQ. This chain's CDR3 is CASSLALGGANYGYTF. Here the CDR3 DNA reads TGCGCCAGCAGCTTGGCCTTGGGGGGAGCTAACTATGGCTACACCTTC.

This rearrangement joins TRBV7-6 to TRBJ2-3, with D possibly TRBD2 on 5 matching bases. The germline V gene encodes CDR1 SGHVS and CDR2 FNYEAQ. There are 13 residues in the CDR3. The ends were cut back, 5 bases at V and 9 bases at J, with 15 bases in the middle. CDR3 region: CASSPPLVKTQYF. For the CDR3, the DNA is TGTGCCAGCAGCCCACCACTAGTGAAGACGCAGTATTTT.

CDR3 sequence (DNA): TGCGCCAGCAGCTTGGGGTCAGGGGGGAACAATCAGCCCCAGCATTTT. As protein: CASSLGSGGNNQPQHF. The chain carries TRBV5-1 and TRBJ1-5, with 7 bases matching TRBD1. The CDR3 covers 16 residues. V shed 0 bases, J shed 3 bases, and the junction held 6 bases outside the gene matches. Germline V gene sequence: CDR1 SGHRS, CDR2 YFSETQ.

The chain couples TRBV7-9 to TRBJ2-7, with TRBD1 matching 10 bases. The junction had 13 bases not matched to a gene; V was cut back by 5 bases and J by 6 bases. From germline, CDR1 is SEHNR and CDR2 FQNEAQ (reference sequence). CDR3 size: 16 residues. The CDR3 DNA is TGTGCCAGCAGCCCAAACCCGGGACAGGGGAGTTCCGAGCAGTACTTC. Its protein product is CASSPNPGQGSSEQYF.

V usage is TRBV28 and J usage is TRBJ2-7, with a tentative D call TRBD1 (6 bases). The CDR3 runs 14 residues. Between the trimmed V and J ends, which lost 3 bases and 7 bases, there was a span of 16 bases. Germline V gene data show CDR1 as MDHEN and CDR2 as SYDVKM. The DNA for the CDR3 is TGTGCCAGCAGTTTGGGGGCAAGTTGGTGGGAGCAGTACTTC. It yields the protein CASSLGASWWEQYF.

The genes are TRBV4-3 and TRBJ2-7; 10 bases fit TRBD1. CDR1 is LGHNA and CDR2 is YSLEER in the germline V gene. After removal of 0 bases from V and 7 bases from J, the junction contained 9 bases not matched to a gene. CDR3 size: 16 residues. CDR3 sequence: CASSQDEGQGRGEQYF. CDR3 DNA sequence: TGCGCCAGCAGCCAAGATGAGGGACAGGGGAGGGGGGAGCAGTACTTC.

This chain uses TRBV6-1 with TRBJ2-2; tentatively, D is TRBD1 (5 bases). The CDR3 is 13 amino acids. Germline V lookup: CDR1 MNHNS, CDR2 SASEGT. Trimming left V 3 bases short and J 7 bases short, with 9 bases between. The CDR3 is CASSDRAGGELFF. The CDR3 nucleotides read TGTGCCAGCAGTGACAGGGCTGGCGGGGAGCTGTTTTTT.

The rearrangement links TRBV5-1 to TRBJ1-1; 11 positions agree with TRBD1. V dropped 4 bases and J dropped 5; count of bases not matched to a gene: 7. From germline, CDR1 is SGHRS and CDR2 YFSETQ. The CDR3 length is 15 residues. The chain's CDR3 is CASSGSGTGGTEAFF. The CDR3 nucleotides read TGCGCCAGCAGCGGATCCGGGACAGGGGGTACTGAAGCTTTCTTT.

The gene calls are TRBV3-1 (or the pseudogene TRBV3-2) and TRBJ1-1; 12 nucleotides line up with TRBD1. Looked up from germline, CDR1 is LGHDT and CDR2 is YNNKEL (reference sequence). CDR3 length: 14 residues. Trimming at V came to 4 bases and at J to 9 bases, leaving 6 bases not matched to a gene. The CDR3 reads CASSPRDRGRKAFF. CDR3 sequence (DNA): TGTGCCAGCAGCCCGAGGGACAGGGGGCGTAAAGCTTTCTTT.

CDR3 in amino acids: CASSFPGQGNEKLFF. CDR3 in DNA: TGTGCCAGCAGTTTCCCGGGACAGGGGAACGAAAAACTGTTTTTT. V gene TRBV28 combines with J gene TRBJ1-4; the match to TRBD1 covers 10 bases. CDR3 length: 15 amino acids. V lost 3 bases, J lost 8 bases, and 6 bases stayed unmatched. Per the germline V gene, CDR1 is MDHEN and CDR2 is SYDVKM. Full variable domain (rest looked up from reference TRBV28 and TRBJ1-4): DVKVTQSSRYLVKRTGEKVFLECVQDMDHENMFWYRQDPGLGLRLIYFSYDVKMKEKGDIPEGYSVSREKKERFSLILESASTNQTSMYLCASSFPGQGNEKLFFGSGTQLSVL.

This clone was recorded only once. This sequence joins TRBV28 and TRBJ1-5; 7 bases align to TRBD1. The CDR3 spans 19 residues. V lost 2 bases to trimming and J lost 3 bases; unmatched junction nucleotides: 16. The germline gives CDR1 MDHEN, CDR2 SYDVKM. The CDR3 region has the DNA TGTGCCAGCAGTTTAAGGGGGCAGGGGGGAGGATGGTACAATCAGCCCCAGCATTTT. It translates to CASSLRGQGGGWYNQPQHF.

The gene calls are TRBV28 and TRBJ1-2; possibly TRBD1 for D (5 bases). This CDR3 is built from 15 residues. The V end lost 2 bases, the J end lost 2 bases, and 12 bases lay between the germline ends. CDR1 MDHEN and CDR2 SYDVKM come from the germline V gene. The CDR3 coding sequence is TGTGCCAGCAGTTTACAGGGACTACAAAACTATGGCTACACCTTC. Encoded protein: CASSLQGLQNYGYTF.

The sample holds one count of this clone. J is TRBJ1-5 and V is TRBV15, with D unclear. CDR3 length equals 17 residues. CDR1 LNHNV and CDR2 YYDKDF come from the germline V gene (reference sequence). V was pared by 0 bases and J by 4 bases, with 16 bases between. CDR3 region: CATSRDDHRSRNQPQHF. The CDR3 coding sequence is TGTGCCACCAGCAGAGATGACCACAGATCTCGGAATCAGCCCCAGCATTTT.

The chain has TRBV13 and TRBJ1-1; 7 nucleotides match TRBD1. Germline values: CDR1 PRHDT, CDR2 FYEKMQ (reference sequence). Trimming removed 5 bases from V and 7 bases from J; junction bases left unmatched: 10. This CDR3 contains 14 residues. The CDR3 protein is CASSPPTGNHEAFF. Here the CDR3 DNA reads TGTGCCAGCAGCCCCCCGACAGGGAATCATGAAGCTTTCTTT. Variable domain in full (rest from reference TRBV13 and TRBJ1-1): AAGVIQSPRHLIKEKRETATLKCYPIPRHDTVYWYQQGPGQDPQFLISFYEKMQSDKGSIPDRFSAQQFSDYHSELNMSSLELGDSALYFCASSPPTGNHEAFFGQGTRLTVV.

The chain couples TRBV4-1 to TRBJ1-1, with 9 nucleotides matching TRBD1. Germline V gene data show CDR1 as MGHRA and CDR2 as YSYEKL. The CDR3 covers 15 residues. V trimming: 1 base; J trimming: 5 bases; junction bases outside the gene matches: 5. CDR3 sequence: CASSQAPGQGTEAFF. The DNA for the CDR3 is TGCGCCAGCAGCCAAGCCCCGGGACAGGGAACTGAAGCTTTCTTT.

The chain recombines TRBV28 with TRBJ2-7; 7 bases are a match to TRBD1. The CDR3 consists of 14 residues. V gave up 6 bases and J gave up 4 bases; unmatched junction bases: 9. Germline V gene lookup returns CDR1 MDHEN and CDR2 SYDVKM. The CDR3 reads CASSPRQGPYEQYF. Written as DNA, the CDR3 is TGTGCCAGCAGCCCCCGACAGGGCCCATACGAGCAGTACTTC.

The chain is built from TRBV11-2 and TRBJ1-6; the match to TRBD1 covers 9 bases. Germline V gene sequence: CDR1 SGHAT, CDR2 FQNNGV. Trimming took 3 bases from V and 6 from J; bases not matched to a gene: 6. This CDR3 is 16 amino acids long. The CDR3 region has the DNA TGTGCCAGCAGCTTCGGGACAGGGTTTTCTAATTCACCCCTCCACTTT. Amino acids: CASSFGTGFSNSPLHF.

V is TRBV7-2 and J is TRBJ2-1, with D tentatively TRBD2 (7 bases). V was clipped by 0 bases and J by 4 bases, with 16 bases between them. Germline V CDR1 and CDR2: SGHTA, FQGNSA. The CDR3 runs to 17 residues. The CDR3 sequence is CASSLAPAGAPYNEQFF. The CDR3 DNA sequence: TGTGCCAGCAGCTTAGCCCCCGCGGGGGCCCCTTACAATGAGCAGTTCTTC.

CDR3 protein: CASSTRGGGSPLHF. The CDR3 bases are TGTGCCAGCAGTACACGCGGGGGTGGTTCACCCCTCCACTTT. This chain links TRBV6-5 with TRBJ1-6; tentative D call: TRBD1 (5 bases). Trimming removed 5 bases from V and 9 bases from J, with 14 bases in between. The germline V gene has CDR1 MNHEY and CDR2 SVGAGI. The CDR3 runs 14 residues.

This CDR3 is CASSTGRLNTEAFF. In nucleotides, the CDR3 is TGTGCCAGTAGCACCGGTCGCCTGAACACTGAAGCTTTCTTT. The V and J genes are TRBV19 and TRBJ1-1; D uncertain. Looked up from germline, CDR1 is LNHDA and CDR2 is SQIVND (reference sequence). There are 14 residues in the CDR3. V was clipped by 6 bases and J by 0 bases, with 11 bases between them.

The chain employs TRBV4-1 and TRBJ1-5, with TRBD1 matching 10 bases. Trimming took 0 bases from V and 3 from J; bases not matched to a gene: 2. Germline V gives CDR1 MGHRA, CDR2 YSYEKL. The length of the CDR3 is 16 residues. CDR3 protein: CASSQEGTGVNQPQHF. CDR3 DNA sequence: TGCGCCAGCAGCCAAGAAGGGACAGGGGTCAATCAGCCCCAGCATTTT.

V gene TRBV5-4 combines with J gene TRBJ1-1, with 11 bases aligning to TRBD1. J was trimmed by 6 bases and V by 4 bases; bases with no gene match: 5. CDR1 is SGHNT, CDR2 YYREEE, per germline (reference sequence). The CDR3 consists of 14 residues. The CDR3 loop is CASSRGQGASEAFF. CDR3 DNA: TGTGCCAGCAGCCGTGGACAGGGGGCTTCTGAAGCTTTCTTT.

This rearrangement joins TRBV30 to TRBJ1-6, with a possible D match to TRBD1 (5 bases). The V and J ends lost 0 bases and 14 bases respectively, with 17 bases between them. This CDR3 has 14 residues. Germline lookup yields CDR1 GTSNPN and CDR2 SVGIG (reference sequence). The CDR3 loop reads CAWSVRARNKSLHF. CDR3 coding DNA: TGTGCCTGGAGTGTCAGGGCCCGTAATAAATCCCTCCACTTT.

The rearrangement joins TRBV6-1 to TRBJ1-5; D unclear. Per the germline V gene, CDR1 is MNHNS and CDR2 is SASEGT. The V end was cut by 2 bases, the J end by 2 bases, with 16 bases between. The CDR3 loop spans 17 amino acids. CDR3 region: CASSERTGIAGNQPQHF. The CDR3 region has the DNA TGTGCCAGCAGTGAAAGAACCGGGATAGCGGGCAATCAGCCCCAGCATTTT.